This TCR beta chain is from a study of T cells in Graves' hyperthyroidism and ophthalmopathy. With 1 base removed from V and 7 bases from J, the gap between germline ends came to 17 bases. CDR1 SQVTM and CDR2 ANQGSEA come from the germline V gene. This CDR3 region has 14 residues. RNA transcripts yielded amplified TCR beta CDR3 regions. First-round RT-PCR with HTBI primers amplified the TCR CDR3 region. MiXCR, run by TCRdb on the multiplex PCR reads, gives a single entry per CDR3 protein. The table has 550,000 to 800,000 distinct CDR3 sequences, around 15% seen once. The genes are TRBV29-1 and TRBJ2-7; D tentatively reads TRBD1 or TRBD2 (5 bases each). The sample taken for sequencing was blood. The clonotype originates from a man younger than 35 with Graves' hyperthyroidism. As DNA, the CDR3 is TGCAGCGTTGAAGTCCCCAGGGCGGCGGGTGAGCAGTACTTC. This gives the protein CSVEVPRAAGEQYF.